This TCR beta chain was documented in a study of blood T cell repertoires in COVID-19. About the study: Acute and convalescent COVID-19 specimens originated in the United States, Italy and Spain. T cells, B-cell-depleted T cells, or PBMCs supplied cDNA or gDNA.

In the authors' methods: From reference gene primer amplification, estimates of nucleated cell counts were derived. Clones were read by immunoSEQ multiplex PCR, and TCRdb kept only the in-frame ones, dropping some. V and J calls and clone size are as listed in that table; D and trimming were resolved from the DNA. The table shows 140,000 to 150,000 clones, with over 75% occurring only once. Per germline, CDR1 SGHVS and CDR2 FNYEAQ. The CDR3 is 14 residues long. The V end was cut by 2 bases, the J end by 6 bases, with 11 bases between. This rearrangement joins TRBV7-6 to TRBJ1-5, with D perhaps matching TRBD1 (5 bases). Sequences were obtained from peripheral blood. This sequence originates from a man between 60 and 75 years old with active or convalescent COVID-19. In DNA form, the CDR3 reads TGTGCCAGCAGCTTAAGGCGGGGCACTCAGCCCCAGCATTTT. This sequence encodes CASSLRRGTQPQHF.